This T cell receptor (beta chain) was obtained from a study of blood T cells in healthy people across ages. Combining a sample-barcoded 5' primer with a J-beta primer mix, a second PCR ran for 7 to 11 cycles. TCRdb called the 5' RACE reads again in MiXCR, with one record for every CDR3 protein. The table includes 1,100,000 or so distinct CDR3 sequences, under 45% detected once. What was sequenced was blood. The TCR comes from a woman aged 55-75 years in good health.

CDR3 nucleotide sequence: TGTGCCAGCAGCAAGGGACCGAGATTGGAGCAGTACTTC. Translation gives CASSKGPRLEQYF. The V call is TRBV11-1, the J call TRBJ2-7; tentatively, D is TRBD1 or TRBD2 (5 bases each). Germline values: CDR1 SGHAT, CDR2 FQDESV (reference sequence). V shed 5 bases and J shed 7 bases, with 15 bases lying between them. The CDR3 spans 13 residues.